Following are 30 T cell receptor beta chains from one sample sequenced in a study of blood T cell repertoires in COVID-19. Some clones are missing from TCRdb's copy, which holds only in-frame ones; the method was immunoSEQ multiplex PCR. This sample yields tens of thousands of clones, of which less than 85% are seen a single time; roughly 9.8% belongs to the top ten. The sample comprised peripheral blood. These TCRs come from a human donor in a cohort sampled during active COVID-19.

The chain employs TRBV7-9 and TRBJ1-2; tentatively, D is TRBD1 (5 bases). V dropped 11 bases and J dropped 4 bases, with 8 bases sitting between them. The CDR3 extends over 10 amino acids. CDR1 is SEHNR, CDR2 FQNEAQ, per germline (reference sequence). The CDR3 DNA reads TGTGCCTCGGGGGTCTATGGCTACACCTTC. Encoded protein: CASGVYGYTF. The full variable domain, rest sourced from reference TRBV7-9 and TRBJ1-2, is DTGVSQNPRHKITKRGQNVTFRCDPISEHNRLYWYRQTLGQGPEFLTYFQNEAQLEKSRLLSDRFSAERPKGSFSTLEIQRTEQGDSAMYLCASGVYGYTFGSGTRLTVV.

This chain joins TRBV29-1 and TRBJ2-5; TRBD1 matches 7 bases. J gave up 5 bases and V 6 bases, and 9 bases lay outside the gene matches. The CDR3 is 13 residues long. The germline V gene encodes CDR1 SQVTM and CDR2 ANQGSEA. Here the CDR3 DNA reads TGCAGCGTCCGACAGGGTGGTAGCGAGACCCAGTACTTC. It specifies CSVRQGGSETQYF.

The chain couples TRBV9 to TRBJ2-7, with 12 bases identical to TRBD2. The CDR3 is made up of 15 amino acids. Germline V gives CDR1 SGDLS, CDR2 YYNGEE. V lost 4 bases to trimming and J lost 2 bases; unmatched junction nucleotides: 4. This CDR3 is CASSQGLAGAYEQYF. CDR3 sequence (DNA): TGTGCCAGCAGCCAGGGACTAGCGGGTGCCTACGAGCAGTACTTC.

V and J are TRBV27 and TRBJ2-7; D possibly corresponds to TRBD1 (6 bases). Germline V gene sequence: CDR1 MNHEY, CDR2 SMNVEV (reference sequence). Trimming pared 5 bases from V and 2 bases from J, leaving 7 bases between. The CDR3 consists of 12 residues. CDR3 protein: CASSTGTYEQYF. The CDR3 DNA reads TGTGCCAGCAGTACAGGGACCTACGAGCAGTACTTC.

J is TRBJ2-5 and V is TRBV12-2; the DNA was not used to check the table's D call, TRBD2. TRBV12-2 is given as a pseudogene. The length of the CDR3 is 21 residues. This chain's CDR3 is CASRSQTGTSGRARYQETQYF. In nucleotides, the CDR3 is TGTGCAAGTCGCTCTCAAACCGGGACTAGCGGGAGGGCACGGTACCAAGAGACCCAGTACTTC.

The chain couples TRBV4-1 to TRBJ1-6, with 10 bases fitting TRBD1. The CDR3 covers 17 residues. Germline-derived CDR1 and CDR2 are MGHRA and YSYEKL. J gave up 7 bases and V 1 base, and 7 bases lay outside the gene matches. CDR3 residues: CASSQVIGTGANSPLHF. CDR3 DNA sequence: TGCGCCAGCAGCCAAGTTATTGGGACAGGGGCCAATTCACCCCTCCACTTT.

The chain uses TRBV9 and TRBJ2-3; the D gene is possibly TRBD2 (6 bases). The CDR3 has 15 residues. The V and J ends lost 0 bases and 3 bases respectively, with 11 bases between them. The germline gives CDR1 SGDLS, CDR2 YYNGEE. The CDR3 loop reads CASSVGSGATDTQYF. For the CDR3, the DNA is TGTGCCAGCAGCGTAGGGTCGGGAGCTACAGATACGCAGTATTTT.

This chain joins TRBV11-2 and TRBJ2-2, with unresolved D. V was trimmed by 7 bases and J by 0 bases, leaving 24 bases between them. CDR1 and CDR2 (germline): SGHAT, FQNNGV. This CDR3 is built from 19 residues. The CDR3, as DNA: TGTGCCAGCATTGGGTTAGGTCCCTGGGCAGCAACGAACACCGGGGAGCTGTTTTTT. It yields the protein CASIGLGPWAATNTGELFF.

J is TRBJ2-7 and V is TRBV7-9, with a weak D call TRBD1 (5 bases). The CDR3 runs to 14 residues. CDR1 SEHNR and CDR2 FQNEAQ come from the germline V gene (reference sequence). V shed 5 bases and J shed 2 bases, with 13 bases lying between them. In DNA, the CDR3 is TGTGCCAGCAGCCCCGGCGACAGAACCTACGAGCAGTACTTC. It codes for CASSPGDRTYEQYF. Full variable domain (remainder filled in from reference TRBV7-9 and TRBJ2-7): DTGVSQNPRHKITKRGQNVTFRCDPISEHNRLYWYRQTLGQGPEFLTYFQNEAQLEKSRLLSDRFSAERPKGSFSTLEIQRTEQGDSAMYLCASSPGDRTYEQYFGPGTRLTVT.

The chain carries TRBV30 and TRBJ1-5, with 7 bases aligning to TRBD1. Germline V gene data show CDR1 as GTSNPN and CDR2 as SVGIG (reference sequence). This CDR3 has 12 amino acids. The V gene end was trimmed by 3 bases and the J gene end by 4 bases; junction bases not matched to a gene: 0. The CDR3 sequence: CAWSRGNQPQHF. CDR3 nucleotide sequence: TGTGCCTGGAGCAGGGGGAATCAGCCCCAGCATTTT.

The chain joins TRBV5-1 to TRBJ2-2, with D maybe TRBD1 (5 bases). Germline CDR1 is SGHRS and CDR2 is YFSETQ. CDR3 size: 14 residues. V shed 3 bases and J shed 4 bases, with 10 bases lying between them. The CDR3 bases are TGCGCCAGCAGCTGGGGCCAGCTCACCGGGGAGCTGTTTTTT. This encodes CASSWGQLTGELFF. Based on the CDR3 plus reference TRBV5-1 and TRBJ2-2, the full variable domain is KAGVTQTPRYLIKTRGQQVTLSCSPISGHRSVSWYQQTPGQGLQFLFEYFSETQRNKGNFPGRFSGRQFSNSRSEMNVSTLELGDSALYLCASSWGQLTGELFFGEGSRLTVL.

CDR3: CASSFDTEAFF. CDR3 nucleotide sequence: TGTGCCAGCAGTTTCGACACTGAAGCTTTCTTT. The chain is built from TRBV12-3 or TRBV12-4 and TRBJ1-1; D uncertain. Trimming removed 3 bases from V and 3 bases from J, with 2 bases in between. CDR3 size: 11 residues.

The chain's CDR3 is CASSPGQGTNEKLFF. The CDR3 DNA is TGTGCCAGCAGTCCCGGTCAGGGCACTAATGAAAAACTGTTTTTT. This sequence joins TRBV11-2 and TRBJ1-4; D might be TRBD1 (5 bases). V lost 6 bases, J lost 2 bases, and 13 bases lay in between. Germline lookup yields CDR1 SGHAT and CDR2 FQNNGV. The CDR3 runs 15 residues.

The CDR3 spells CASSSGGMNTGELFF. Written as DNA, the CDR3 is TGTGCCAGTAGTTCCGGCGGGATGAACACCGGGGAGCTGTTTTTT. The chain couples TRBV19 to TRBJ2-2, with a possible D match to TRBD2 (6 bases). The CDR3 runs to 15 residues. Deletions cut 5 bases from V and 1 base from J, with 11 bases between. CDR1 is LNHDA, CDR2 SQIVND, per germline (reference sequence).

The chain combines TRBV6-1 with TRBJ2-5; D uncertain. The germline V and J ends were trimmed by 2 bases and 3 bases, with 10 bases remaining between them. There are 14 residues in the CDR3. Germline values: CDR1 MNHNS, CDR2 SASEGT. This CDR3 reads CASSERGREETQYF. In nucleotides, the CDR3 is TGTGCCAGCAGTGAAAGAGGTCGTGAAGAGACCCAGTACTTC.

CDR3 protein: CASKGTSGAGGFNGELFF. In DNA form, the CDR3 reads TGTGCCAGCAAGGGAACTAGCGGGGCTGGGGGATTTAACGGGGAGCTGTTTTTT. V is TRBV2 and J is TRBJ2-2, with 10 bases fitting TRBD2. This CDR3 spans 18 amino acids. Germline values: CDR1 SNHLY, CDR2 FYNNEI. V gave up 7 bases and J gave up 7 bases; unmatched junction bases: 18.

The chain recombines TRBV28 with TRBJ2-1; 11 bases line up with TRBD1. V shed 8 bases and J 1 base; nucleotides not matched to a gene: 19. Germline V gene lookup returns CDR1 MDHEN and CDR2 SYDVKM. The CDR3 has 20 residues. CDR3 sequence: CASRFRTGGWSELSYNEQFF. The CDR3 nucleotides are TGTGCCAGCCGCTTCAGGACAGGGGGCTGGTCAGAGTTATCCTACAATGAGCAGTTCTTC.

The V call is TRBV9, the J call TRBJ1-2; 11 nucleotides match TRBD1. Germline lookup yields CDR1 SGDLS and CDR2 YYNGEE. Unmatched junction bases numbered 8, after V lost 6 bases and J lost 7 bases. This CDR3 has 14 amino acids. CDR3 DNA: TGTGCCAGCACCACAGGACAGGGGGCGGTTGGCTACACCTTC. It specifies CASTTGQGAVGYTF.

The rearrangement uses TRBV19 and TRBJ2-7; 9 positions agree with TRBD2. Germline trimming cut 8 bases from V and 2 bases from J; bases unmatched to any gene: 4. The length of the CDR3 is 13 residues. The germline V gene has CDR1 LNHDA and CDR2 SQIVND (reference sequence). CDR3 sequence reads: CASLWTSAYEQYF. DNA of the CDR3: TGTGCCAGTCTCTGGACTAGCGCCTACGAGCAGTACTTC.

The chain carries TRBV5-5 and TRBJ1-3; D gene unclear. CDR3 length: 14 amino acids. Germline values: CDR1 SGHKS, CDR2 YYEKEE (reference sequence). Trimming removed 0 bases from V and 2 bases from J, with 6 bases in between. CDR3 in DNA: TGTGCCAGCAGCTTGGGCGGGACTGGAAACACCATATATTTT. It yields the protein CASSLGGTGNTIYF.

Many counts were recorded for this clone. This chain connects TRBV19 to TRBJ1-1, with 12 bases identical to TRBD1. The CDR3 sequence is 16 residues long. Losses at the gene ends were 9 bases for V and 7 bases for J; bases not matched to a gene: 15. Germline V CDR1 and CDR2: LNHDA, SQIVND (reference sequence). DNA for the CDR3: TGTGCCAGCAAACCGGGACAGGGGGCGTTTGTAGGTGAAGCTTTCTTT. This sequence encodes CASKPGQGAFVGEAFF.

The chain couples TRBV10-2 to TRBJ2-7; 7 nucleotides align to TRBD1. The CDR3 runs to 18 residues. Germline loops: CDR1 WSHSY, CDR2 SAAADI. V trimming: 4 bases; J trimming: 5 bases; junction bases outside the gene matches: 20. The CDR3 loop reads CASSGVTNWDSPTDEQYF. The CDR3 DNA sequence: TGCGCCAGCAGTGGAGTGACCAACTGGGACAGCCCCACTGACGAGCAGTACTTC.

For this clone: Other DNA sequences within the sample encode an identical CDR3. The rearrangement uses TRBV5-3 and TRBJ2-6; 8 bases agree with TRBD2. TRBV5-3 is treated as an ORF (open reading frame) with a function not yet certain. Trimming took 10 bases from V and 0 from J; bases not matched to a gene: 3. The CDR3 spans 14 residues. The DNA of the CDR3 is TGTGCCGCGGGGGGTCGCTCTGGGGCCAACGTCCTGACTTTC. It codes for CAAGGRSGANVLTF.

The V call is TRBV30, the J call TRBJ2-3; D not resolved. Germline V lookup: CDR1 GTSNPN, CDR2 SVGIG (reference sequence). The CDR3 runs 13 residues. Trimming shortened V by 4 bases and J by 2 bases, and 10 bases separated the two germline ends. The CDR3 sequence is CAWKGDHTDTQYF. Here the CDR3 DNA reads TGTGCCTGGAAAGGAGACCACACAGATACGCAGTATTTT.

V is TRBV4-2 and J is TRBJ2-7; TRBD1 matches 8 bases. Germline V lookup: CDR1 LGHNA, CDR2 YNFKEQ. The V and J ends lost 0 bases and 1 base, in that order; junction bases with no gene match: 8. CDR3 length: 17 residues. The CDR3 DNA reads as TGTGCCAGCAGCCAAGATATAACAGGGGGGCTTTCCTACGAGCAGTACTTC. This sequence encodes CASSQDITGGLSYEQYF.

The chain uses TRBV6-6 and TRBJ1-6, with TRBD1 matching over 7 bases. The CDR3 totals 16 residues. Germline lookup yields CDR1 MNHNY and CDR2 SVGAGI (reference sequence). J was trimmed by 7 bases and V by 5 bases; bases with no gene match: 11. The CDR3, as DNA: TGTGCCAGCAGTCAAAGGGGGACAGAAAAAAATTCACCCCTCCACTTT. Amino acids: CASSQRGTEKNSPLHF.

The chain uses TRBV24-1 and TRBJ1-2; D perhaps matches TRBD1 (5 bases). The CDR3 length is 15 residues. The germline CDR1 and CDR2 sequences are KGHDR and SFDVKD. Deletions cut 3 bases from V and 8 bases from J, with 18 bases between. This CDR3 is CATSDAGESSKGYTF. CDR3 DNA: TGTGCCACCAGTGATGCGGGGGAGAGTTCGAAAGGCTACACCTTC.

This clone was found once. The chain is built from TRBV18 and TRBJ2-1; 10 bases line up with TRBD1. CDR3 length equals 15 residues. Germline-derived CDR1 and CDR2 are KGHSH and LQKENI. Unmatched junction bases numbered 6, after V lost 4 bases and J lost 6 bases. In nucleotides, the CDR3 is TGTGCCAGCTCACAACGGACAGGGGGTCTCAATGAGCAGTTCTTC. It encodes CASSQRTGGLNEQFF.

This rearrangement joins TRBV27 to TRBJ1-6; 9 positions match TRBD1. The V gene end was trimmed by 4 bases and the J gene end by 8 bases; junction bases not matched to a gene: 3. The CDR3 runs 14 residues. Germline CDR1 is MNHEY and CDR2 is SMNVEV (reference sequence). This chain's CDR3 is CASSSTGGYSPLHF. Here the CDR3 DNA reads TGTGCCAGCAGTTCTACAGGGGGCTATTCACCCCTCCACTTT.

This clone has more than one count but fewer than ten. This sequence joins TRBV6-6 and TRBJ2-3; weak D call: TRBD1 (6 bases). The V end was cut by 4 bases, the J end by 4 bases, with 12 bases between. CDR1 is MNHNY and CDR2 is SVGAGI in the germline V gene (reference sequence). This CDR3 region has 14 residues. The CDR3 is CASSSARGADTQYF. In nucleotides, the CDR3 is TGTGCCAGCAGTTCCGCCAGGGGAGCAGATACGCAGTATTTT.